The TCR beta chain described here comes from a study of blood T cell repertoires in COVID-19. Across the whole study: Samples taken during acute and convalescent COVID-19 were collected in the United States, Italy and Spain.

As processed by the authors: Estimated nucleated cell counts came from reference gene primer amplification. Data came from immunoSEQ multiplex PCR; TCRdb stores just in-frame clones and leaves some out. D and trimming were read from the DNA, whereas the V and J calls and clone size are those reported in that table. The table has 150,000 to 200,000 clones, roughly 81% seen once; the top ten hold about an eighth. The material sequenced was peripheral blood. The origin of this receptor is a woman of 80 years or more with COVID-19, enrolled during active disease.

In DNA form, the CDR3 reads TGTGCCAGCAGCCCCTGGACAGGGCAGAACACCGGGGAGCTGTTTTTT. It translates to CASSPWTGQNTGELFF. The chain carries TRBV9 and TRBJ2-2; 8 bases are shared with TRBD1. The CDR3 is made up of 16 amino acids. Germline trimming cut 4 bases from V and 1 base from J; bases unmatched to any gene: 6. CDR1 and CDR2 from the germline V gene are SGDLS and YYNGEE.